This note documents a single T cell receptor beta chain sequence. What it binds is unknown. Germline trimming cut 4 bases from V and 10 bases from J; bases unmatched to any gene: 10. Germline V lookup: CDR1 SGHTA, CDR2 FQGNSA. The length of the CDR3 is 15 residues. Those who donated were healthy bone marrow donors. The PCR had 60 Vbeta and 13 Jbeta primers. Only in-frame clones appear in the TCRdb table, and some are missing; sequencing was by immunoSEQ multiplex PCR. The sample carries 180,000 or so clones, roughly 79% recorded once. The data belong to a study of cytomegalovirus exposure and HLA in healthy donors. The study, taken as a whole, reports: Highest at DRB1 and lowest at HLA-C, TCR association rates differed among HLA loci in a later analysis. Reports showed the classifier diagnosing cytomegalovirus status with high specificity and sensitivity. The study flagged some 170 TCR beta chains as cytomegalovirus-associated.

This TCR derives from a man aged 35-49 years in good health and CMV-seropositive. The chain joins TRBV7-2 to TRBJ2-1; 10 nucleotides match TRBD2. Sequenced input: PBMCs. CDR3 sequence (DNA): TGTGCCAGCAGCTACCAGATTATAGCGGGAGGAGAGCAGTTCTTC. Translated, it gives CASSYQIIAGGEQFF.